This TCR beta chain was identified in a study of blood T cells in healthy people across ages. Study context: Template switching recovered approximately one barcoded beta molecule for every two T cells.

The CDR3 is 15 amino acids. The germline CDR1 and CDR2 sequences are PRHDT and FYEKMQ (reference sequence). Deletions cut 6 bases from V and 7 bases from J, with 18 bases between. Those donating, healthy Caucasian individuals from Russia, were aged about 6 to 100. In the case of this clonotype: The antigen remains unidentified.

Combining a sample-barcoded 5' primer with a J-beta primer mix, a second PCR ran for roughly 7 to 11 cycles. TCRdb independently ran MiXCR on the 5' RACE reads; one entry per CDR3 protein. The sample has about 780,000 distinct CDR3 sequences, around 45% seen once; the top ten hold around 18%. Findings and caveats of the study: Roughly linear age-related decline in beta diversity appeared, significant by age approximately 41. Without sorted subsets, naive and antigen-experienced compartments could not be conclusively compared.

The specimen was blood. The receptor's source is a man older than 75 in good health. The chain uses TRBV13 and TRBJ1-4; the D is unclear. In nucleotides, the CDR3 is TGTGCCAGCAGGGAATTAAGAGCCCCGGGTGAAAAACTGTTTTTT. It encodes CASRELRAPGEKLFF.